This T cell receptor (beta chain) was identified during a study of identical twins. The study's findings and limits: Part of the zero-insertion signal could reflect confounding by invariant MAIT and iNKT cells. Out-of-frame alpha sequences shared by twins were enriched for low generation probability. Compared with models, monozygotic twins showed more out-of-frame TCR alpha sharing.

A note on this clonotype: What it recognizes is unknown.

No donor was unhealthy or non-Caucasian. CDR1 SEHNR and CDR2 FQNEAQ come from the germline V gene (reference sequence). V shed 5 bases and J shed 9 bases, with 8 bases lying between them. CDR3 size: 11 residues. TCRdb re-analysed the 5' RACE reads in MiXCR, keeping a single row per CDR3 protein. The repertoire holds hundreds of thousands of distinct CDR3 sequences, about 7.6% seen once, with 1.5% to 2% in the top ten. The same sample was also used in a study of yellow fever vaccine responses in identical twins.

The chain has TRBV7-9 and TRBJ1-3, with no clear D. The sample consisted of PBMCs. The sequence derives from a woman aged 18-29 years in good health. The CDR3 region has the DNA TGTGCCAGCAGCCCAGAGAGCACCATATATTTT. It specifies CASSPESTIYF.